One and the same sample provided the 16 T cell receptor beta chains below, sequenced in a study of blood T cell repertoires in COVID-19. Method: immunoSEQ multiplex PCR; TCRdb's copy keeps in-frame clones and lacks some. The sample includes under 300,000 clones, around nine tenths of them seen just once. Sequenced sample: peripheral blood. These receptors were taken from a woman aged 40 to 55 who had recovered from COVID-19.

The CDR3, as DNA: TGTGCCTGGGAACCTCGGGGACAGGGGTCCAAGGAGCAGTACTTC. Amino acids: CAWEPRGQGSKEQYF. The chain has TRBV30 and TRBJ2-7, with 10 bases aligning to TRBD1. The germline V gene has CDR1 GTSNPN and CDR2 SVGIG (reference sequence). This CDR3 is 15 amino acids long. J gave up 7 bases and V 5 bases, and 14 bases lay outside the gene matches.

The V call is TRBV5-1, the J call TRBJ2-3; tentative D call: TRBD2 (7 bases). The length of the CDR3 is 16 residues. V lost 4 bases to trimming and J lost 1 base, with 16 bases between them. Germline loops: CDR1 SGHRS, CDR2 YFSETQ. CDR3 sequence: CASSPRGAGRTDTQYF. CDR3 coding DNA: TGCGCCAGCAGCCCACGGGGGGCGGGCCGCACAGATACGCAGTATTTT. The full variable domain, its missing parts supplied by reference TRBV5-1 and TRBJ2-3, is KAGVTQTPRYLIKTRGQQVTLSCSPISGHRSVSWYQQTPGQGLQFLFEYFSETQRNKGNFPGRFSGRQFSNSRSEMNVSTLELGDSALYLCASSPRGAGRTDTQYFGPGTRLTVL.

The rearrangement links TRBV6-4 to TRBJ1-2, with a weak D call TRBD1 (5 bases). The CDR3 covers 15 residues. CDR1 is MRHNA, CDR2 SNTAGT, per germline. The V end lost 4 bases, the J end lost 3 bases, and 15 bases lay between the germline ends. The CDR3 region has the DNA TGTGCCAGCAGTGCCCAAACAGGCGGGGACTATGGCTACACCTTC. Its translation is CASSAQTGGDYGYTF.

This chain links TRBV7-2 with TRBJ2-3; D may be TRBD2 (7 bases). The CDR3 length is 16 residues. Trimming removed 3 bases at V and 4 bases at J, with 17 bases between. CDR1 is SGHTA and CDR2 is FQGNSA in the germline V gene. CDR3 amino acids: CASSLGRGGGADTQYF. The CDR3 nucleotides are TGTGCCAGCAGCTTGGGACGAGGGGGGGGTGCAGATACGCAGTATTTT.

The chain joins TRBV6-5 to TRBJ2-5; perhaps TRBD1 as D (6 bases). In germline, CDR1 is MNHEY, CDR2 SVGAGI. V lost 7 bases, J lost 2 bases, and 14 bases lay in between. The CDR3 is 14 residues long. The CDR3 sequence is CASIFRGGQETQYF. The CDR3 region has the DNA TGTGCCAGCATCTTCAGGGGTGGGCAAGAGACCCAGTACTTC.

This chain joins TRBV6-1 and TRBJ2-5; 9 bases line up with TRBD2. Germline V gene sequence: CDR1 MNHNS, CDR2 SASEGT. V lost 4 bases, J lost 2 bases, and 11 bases stayed unmatched. The CDR3 is made up of 17 amino acids. The CDR3 DNA reads TGTGCCAGCAGTGTATGGTTCCGGACTAGCGAACAAGAGACCCAGTACTTC. Protein product: CASSVWFRTSEQETQYF.

This chain links TRBV4-3 with TRBJ2-1, with TRBD2 identical over 10 bases. The CDR3 loop spans 16 amino acids. V was pared by 4 bases and J by 8 bases, with 11 bases of the junction left unmatched. CDR1 is LGHNA and CDR2 is YSLEER in the germline V gene. The CDR3: CASSRSGTSAFYEQFF. The DNA for the CDR3 is TGCGCCAGCAGCCGATCCGGGACTAGCGCTTTCTATGAGCAGTTCTTC.

The chain uses TRBV12-3 or TRBV12-4 and TRBJ2-1, with D perhaps matching TRBD1 (5 bases). V lost 2 bases and J 9 bases, leaving 11 bases between the germline ends. CDR3 length equals 13 residues. The CDR3 DNA is TGTGCCAGCAGTTTAACCAGAAGGGGTGAGCAGTTCTTC. It specifies CASSLTRRGEQFF.

The rearrangement links TRBV9 to TRBJ2-2; 8 bases map to TRBD1. The CDR3 contains 16 residues. V lost 0 bases, J lost 2 bases, and 3 bases stayed unmatched. CDR1 is SGDLS and CDR2 is YYNGEE in the germline V gene. The chain's CDR3 is CASSVAQGANTGELFF. The CDR3 nucleotides are TGTGCCAGCAGCGTAGCGCAGGGGGCAAACACCGGGGAGCTGTTTTTT. Filled out from reference TRBV9 and TRBJ2-2, the complete variable domain reads DSGVTQTPKHLITATGQRVTLRCSPRSGDLSVYWYQQSLDQGLQFLIQYYNGEERAKGNILERFSAQQFPDLHSELNLSSLELGDSALYFCASSVAQGANTGELFFGEGSRLTVL.

Regarding this clone: The sample holds other DNA sequences that translate to the same CDR3. This rearrangement joins TRBV6-5 to TRBJ1-2; TRBD1 agrees at 8 bases. Germline CDR1 reads MNHEY; CDR2 reads SVGAGI. With 5 bases clipped from V and 5 bases from J, the junction kept 1 base outside the gene matches. The CDR3 extends over 12 amino acids. Written as DNA, the CDR3 is TGTGCCAGCAGTAGGACAGGGTATGGCTACACCTTC. This sequence encodes CASSRTGYGYTF.

The chain employs TRBV6-6 and TRBJ1-2, with unresolved D. Trimming cost V 0 bases and J 6 bases, with 11 bases left between them. The CDR3 spans 14 residues. Germline values: CDR1 MNHNY, CDR2 SVGAGI (reference sequence). CDR3 region: CASSYSNSIDGYTF. In nucleotides, the CDR3 is TGTGCCAGCAGTTACTCGAATAGTATAGATGGCTACACCTTC.

The chain carries TRBV7-2 and TRBJ2-2; 7 bases agree with TRBD2. V trimming: 3 bases; J trimming: 2 bases; junction bases outside the gene matches: 3. In germline, CDR1 is SGHTA, CDR2 FQGNSA. This CDR3 comprises 15 residues. CDR3 region: CASSFSGANTGELFF. For the CDR3, the DNA is TGTGCCAGCAGCTTCAGCGGGGCTAACACCGGGGAGCTGTTTTTT.

A single count supports this clone. V usage is TRBV28 and J usage is TRBJ2-5, with a tentative D call TRBD2 (6 bases). V was clipped by 5 bases and J by 1 base, with 8 bases between them. This CDR3 is 13 amino acids long. CDR1 is MDHEN, CDR2 SYDVKM, per germline. The CDR3 DNA reads TGTGCCAGCAGTAATAGCGGCCAAGAGACCCAGTACTTC. This translates into CASSNSGQETQYF.

The rearrangement links TRBV3-1 (or the pseudogene TRBV3-2) to TRBJ2-2; tentatively, D is TRBD1 (6 bases). The germline V gene has CDR1 LGHDT and CDR2 YNNKEL (reference sequence). V lost 0 bases, J lost 7 bases, and 12 bases lay in between. The CDR3 length is 15 residues. CDR3 amino acids: CASSQDRQAGGELFF. CDR3 in DNA: TGTGCCAGCAGCCAAGACCGACAGGCCGGCGGGGAGCTGTTTTTT.

This chain uses TRBV28 with TRBJ2-1, with D possibly matching TRBD1 (6 bases). CDR1 and CDR2 (germline): MDHEN, SYDVKM. The length of the CDR3 is 15 residues. The ends were cut back, 2 bases at V and 8 bases at J, with 16 bases in the middle. Written as DNA, the CDR3 is TGTGCCAGCAGTTTACAGGGGTCACGCGTTCATGAGCAGTTCTTC. Residues: CASSLQGSRVHEQFF. Drawing the rest from reference TRBV28 and TRBJ2-1, the complete variable domain is DVKVTQSSRYLVKRTGEKVFLECVQDMDHENMFWYRQDPGLGLRLIYFSYDVKMKEKGDIPEGYSVSREKKERFSLILESASTNQTSMYLCASSLQGSRVHEQFFGPGTRLTVL.

V and J are TRBV3-1 (or the pseudogene TRBV3-2) and TRBJ2-2; D is perhaps TRBD2 (6 bases). Trimming left V 3 bases short and J 6 bases short, with 14 bases between. CDR1 LGHDT and CDR2 YNNKEL come from the germline V gene (reference sequence). CDR3 length: 15 amino acids. As DNA, the CDR3 is TGTGCCAGCAGCCATCTTGCGGGGTGGGCCGGGGAGCTGTTTTTT. It yields the protein CASSHLAGWAGELFF.